The clone carrying this TCR beta chain has a handful of counts. What it binds is not known. Conversion of TCR transcripts into cDNA relied on 5'RACE template switching, which added a universal primer site and UMIs. Each CDR3 protein is one row after TCRdb ran MiXCR on the 5' RACE reads. The sample yields about 73,000 distinct CDR3 sequences, approximately 7.5% seen once. The data are from a study of T cells after yellow fever vaccination. Study findings and constraints: A large majority of primary-vaccination clones showed up again after the booster (approximately 95% CD4, roughly 88% CD8). Though it reached lower strength, the secondary response hit its peak faster, day 5 versus 15. Just a small share of clonotypes turned up in the CD4 compartment as well as the CD8 compartment.

This clonotype was obtained from a man under 40 who received the YFV17D yellow fever vaccine. The sequenced sample was CD8+ T cells sorted from PBMCs, obtained on the day of the yellow fever booster vaccination.

CDR3 DNA: TGCGCCAGCAGTCAGGGCCAGGTGTGCGGGGACGAGCAGTACTTC. Its protein product is CASSQGQVCGDEQYF. The gene calls are TRBV23-1 and TRBJ2-7; D might be TRBD2 (6 bases). TRBV23-1 is flagged as an ORF with uncertain function. Trimming pared 3 bases from V and 5 bases from J, leaving 17 bases between. The CDR3 runs to 15 residues.